Listed below are T cell receptor beta chains from one sample, sequenced in a study of technical replicates of blood from a few donors. Generated by immunoSEQ multiplex PCR, the TCRdb table keeps only in-frame clones and is missing some. The sample contains about 81,000 clones, 90% to 97% of which appear only once. The sequenced sample was T cells isolated from PBMCs. These receptors were obtained from a human donor in good health. CDR3s include the opening cysteine and the closing phenylalanine or tryptophan. Each record gives: J gene, clone size, D gene, V gene, CDR3 protein, CDR3 DNA. A D gene is named only where the DNA matches it firmly. Rows may omit the clone size; those that give it use once, few, many or a size class.

TRBJ1-5	.	.	TRBV12-5	CASGFSQPQHF	TGTGCTAGTGGTTTCAGTCAGCCCCAGCATTTT
TRBJ2-5	.	.	TRBV6-5	CASRQGWASMETQYF	TGTGCCAGCAGACAGGGATGGGCATCCATGGAGACCCAGTACTTC
TRBJ1-1	few	TRBD1	TRBV4-1	CASGEGGNTEAFF	TGCGCCAGCGGGGAAGGGGGCAACACTGAAGCTTTCTTT
TRBJ1-1	.	.	TRBV7-9	CASSPPLSEAFF	TGTGCCAGCAGCCCCCCTTTATCTGAAGCTTTCTTT
TRBJ2-1	.	.	TRBV6-6	CASSYGRGSEQFF	TGTGCCAGCAGTTATGGTAGGGGGAGTGAGCAGTTCTTC
TRBJ2-1	.	TRBD2	TRBV9	CASSVELAGRHEQFF	TGTGCCAGCAGCGTAGAACTAGCGGGAAGGCATGAGCAGTTCTTC
TRBJ2-5	.	TRBD2	TRBV19	CASSIGASGNPAVETQYF	TGTGCCAGTAGTATAGGGGCTAGCGGAAACCCCGCGGTGGAGACCCAGTACTTC
TRBJ1-1	.	.	TRBV2	CASSEVGLRNTEAFF	TGTGCCAGCAGTGAGGTCGGTCTAAGGAACACTGAAGCTTTCTTT
TRBJ2-2	.	TRBD2	TRBV4-3	CASSQGAGTGELFF	TGCGCCAGCAGCCAAGGAGCGGGAACCGGGGAGCTGTTTTTT
TRBJ2-1	.	TRBD2	TRBV2	CASSDHSGTTYNEQFF	TGTGCCAGCAGTGACCATAGCGGGACTACCTACAATGAGCAGTTCTTC
TRBJ2-1	.	TRBD1	TRBV19	CAKIQGATSYNEQFF	TGTGCCAAAATCCAGGGGGCAACCTCCTACAATGAGCAGTTCTTC
TRBJ2-1	.	TRBD1	TRBV19	CASSTDREVDNEQFF	TGTGCCAGTAGTACGGACAGGGAGGTCGACAATGAGCAGTTCTTC
TRBJ2-3	.	TRBD2	TRBV5-1	CASSSLTSVYTDTQYF	TGCGCCAGCAGCTCCCTGACTAGCGTCTACACAGATACGCAGTATTTT
TRBJ1-2	.	TRBD1	TRBV19	CASSIAGGYGYTF	TGTGCCAGTAGTATAGCAGGGGGCTATGGCTACACCTTC
TRBJ2-3	.	.	TRBV6-5	CASSYKRSDTQYF	TGTGCCAGCAGTTACAAGAGGTCAGATACGCAGTATTTT
TRBJ1-4	.	.	TRBV27	CASSSRRDTTNEKLFF	TGTGCCAGCAGTTCACGCCGGGACACCACTAATGAAAAACTGTTTTTT
TRBJ2-7	once	.	TRBV27	CASSKRAGANSYEQYF	TGTGCCAGCAGTAAACGAGCGGGTGCAAACTCCTACGAGCAGTACTTC
TRBJ2-7	once	TRBD2	TRBV7-3	CASSLTGRIDEQYF	TGTGCCAGCAGCTTAACCGGGAGGATCGACGAGCAGTACTTC
TRBJ1-2	.	.	TRBV19	CASSIVGRDKTEGYTF	TGTGCCAGTAGTATAGTCGGCCGGGACAAAACGGAGGGCTACACCTTC
TRBJ1-1	once	.	TRBV9	CASSVEGTVNTEAFF	TGTGCCAGCAGCGTGGAGGGGACGGTGAACACTGAAGCTTTCTTT
TRBJ1-1	few	.	TRBV30	CAWSLQENTEAFF	TGTGCCTGGAGTCTTCAGGAGAACACTGAAGCTTTCTTT
TRBJ2-1	.	TRBD2	TRBV7-9	CASSYSGGRGAEQFF	TGTGCCAGCAGCTATAGTGGCGGGAGGGGCGCCGAGCAGTTCTTC
TRBJ1-5	.	.	TRBV10-2	CASSLRGQPQHF	TGCGCCAGCAGTCTCAGGGGTCAGCCCCAGCATTTT
TRBJ1-5	.	.	TRBV7-9	CASSLESDQPQHF	TGTGCCAGCAGCTTAGAGAGCGATCAGCCCCAGCATTTT
TRBJ2-3	once	.	TRBV4-2	CASSPLGRTDTQYF	TGTGCCAGCAGCCCCCTTGGGAGGACAGATACGCAGTATTTT
TRBJ2-1	.	TRBD2	TRBV5-1	CASSLQLAAVYNEQFF	TGCGCCAGCAGCTTACAGCTAGCGGCGGTCTACAATGAGCAGTTCTTC
TRBJ1-4	.	.	TRBV5-6	CASSLVGVGEKLFF	TGTGCCAGCAGCTTGGTAGGGGTTGGTGAAAAACTGTTTTTT
TRBJ2-7	.	.	TRBV6-1	CASSEESSGPSYEQYF	TGTGCCAGCAGTGAAGAGAGTAGCGGACCGTCCTACGAGCAGTACTTC
TRBJ1-5	.	TRBD1	TRBV28	CASNQRVGGSQPQHF	TGTGCCAGCAACCAGAGGGTAGGGGGCTCTCAGCCCCAGCATTTT
TRBJ1-1	.	.	TRBV18	CASSPPVTTTEAFF	TGTGCCAGCTCACCACCGGTTACAACCACTGAAGCTTTCTTT
TRBJ1-5	.	.	TRBV2	CASGEGGDQPQHF	TGTGCCAGCGGGGAGGGGGGAGATCAGCCCCAGCATTTT
TRBJ2-3	.	.	TRBV13	CASSPPQGPDTQYF	TGTGCCAGCAGTCCGCCACAGGGACCAGATACGCAGTATTTT
TRBJ1-1	.	.	TRBV11-3	CASSSFDTYNTEAFF	TGTGCCAGCAGTTCTTTTGACACTTACAACACTGAAGCTTTCTTT
TRBJ1-1	.	.	TRBV5-1	CASSGNTEAFF	TGCGCCAGCTCGGGTAACACTGAAGCTTTCTTT
TRBJ1-5	.	.	TRBV6-6	CASSRDSSKNQPQHF	TGTGCCAGCAGCAGAGACAGTAGCAAGAATCAGCCCCAGCATTTT
TRBJ1-3	.	.	TRBV29-1	CSGTTGSGNTIYF	TGCAGCGGTACGACAGGCTCTGGAAACACCATATATTTT
TRBJ2-1	.	.	TRBV10-1	CASSEYNSNEQFF	TGCGCCAGCAGTGAATATAATTCGAATGAGCAGTTCTTC
TRBJ2-5	once	.	TRBV25-1	CAGAGRETQYF	TGTGCCGGGGCCGGTAGGGAGACCCAGTACTTC
TRBJ2-2	.	TRBD1	TRBV7-3	CASSLLGQGTGAGELFF	TGTGCCAGCAGCTTATTGGGACAGGGGACCGGAGCCGGGGAGCTGTTTTTT
TRBJ1-5	.	.	TRBV7-2	CASSPTGGRGNQPQHF	TGTGCCAGCAGCCCTACGGGGGGCAGGGGCAATCAGCCCCAGCATTTT
TRBJ1-2	.	.	TRBV4-1	CASSLQQTEGGYTF	TGCGCCAGCAGCCTCCAGCAGACTGAAGGTGGCTACACCTTC
TRBJ2-7	.	TRBD2	TRBV10-3	CAISASGSPAYEQYF	TGTGCCATCAGTGCGAGCGGGAGCCCTGCCTACGAGCAGTACTTC
TRBJ1-1	once	.	TRBV5-4	CASSWRTEAFF	TGTGCCAGCAGCTGGAGGACTGAAGCTTTCTTT
TRBJ1-2	.	.	TRBV11-3	CASSLDRVSRGYTF	TGTGCCAGCAGCTTAGATCGGGTCTCGAGAGGCTACACCTTC
TRBJ1-1	few	TRBD1	TRBV4-1	CASSQVEAGGLTEAFF	TGCGCCAGCAGCCAAGTCGAGGCAGGGGGGCTAACTGAAGCTTTCTTT
TRBJ2-1	.	.	TRBV7-9	CASSLAEEDNEQFF	TGTGCCAGCAGCTTGGCGGAGGAGGACAATGAGCAGTTCTTC
TRBJ2-5	.	.	TRBV5-1	CASSPEGETQYF	TGCGCCAGCAGCCCTGAGGGAGAGACCCAGTACTTC
TRBJ1-1	.	.	TRBV19	CASSIGRRAEAFF	TGTGCCAGTAGTATCGGTAGGAGGGCTGAAGCTTTCTTT
TRBJ2-1	.	TRBD2	TRBV18	CASSPRQLAGPNEQFF	TGTGCCAGCTCACCACGGCAACTAGCGGGACCCAATGAGCAGTTCTTC
TRBJ2-3	.	.	TRBV4-2	CASSATESTDTQYF	TGTGCCAGCAGCGCAACGGAGAGCACAGATACGCAGTATTTT
TRBJ1-2	.	.	TRBV6-5	CASRRLGANYGYTF	TGTGCCAGTCGAAGGTTGGGGGCGAACTATGGCTACACCTTC
TRBJ2-3	.	TRBD2	TRBV7-2	CASSPSGRARDTQYF	TGTGCCAGCAGCCCCAGCGGGAGGGCCAGAGATACGCAGTATTTT
TRBJ1-3	.	.	TRBV29-1	CSVGQNGNTIYF	TGCAGCGTTGGACAGAATGGAAACACCATATATTTT
TRBJ2-7	.	TRBD1	TRBV2	CASSRDRFYEQYF	TGTGCCAGCAGTCGGGACAGGTTCTACGAGCAGTACTTC
TRBJ1-1	.	.	TRBV6-4	CASSDHPGEVAFF	TGTGCCAGCAGTGACCACCCGGGAGAAGTGGCTTTCTTT
TRBJ1-4	.	TRBD1	TRBV2	CASSTGTELEKLFF	TGTGCCAGCAGTACCGGGACAGAGCTCGAAAAACTGTTTTTT
TRBJ2-2	.	.	TRBV6-5	CASSSTRGGELFF	TGTGCCAGCAGTTCGACCAGAGGCGGGGAGCTGTTTTTT
TRBJ2-2	.	.	TRBV4-1	CASSQDSGESYTGELFF	TGCGCCAGTAGCCAAGATTCGGGGGAAAGCTACACCGGGGAGCTGTTTTTT